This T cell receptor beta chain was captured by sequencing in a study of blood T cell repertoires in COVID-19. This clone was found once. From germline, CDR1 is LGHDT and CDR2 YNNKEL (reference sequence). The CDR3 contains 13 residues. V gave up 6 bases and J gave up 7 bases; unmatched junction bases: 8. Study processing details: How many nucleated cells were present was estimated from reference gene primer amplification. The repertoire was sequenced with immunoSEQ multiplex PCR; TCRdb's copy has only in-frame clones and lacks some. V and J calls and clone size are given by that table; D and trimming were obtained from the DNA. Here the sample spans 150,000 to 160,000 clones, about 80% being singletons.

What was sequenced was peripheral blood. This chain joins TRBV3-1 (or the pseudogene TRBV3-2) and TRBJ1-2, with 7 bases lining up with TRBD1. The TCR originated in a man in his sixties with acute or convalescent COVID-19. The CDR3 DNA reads TGTGCCAGCAGTCGCTACGACAGGGCTGGCTACACCTTC. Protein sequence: CASSRYDRAGYTF.